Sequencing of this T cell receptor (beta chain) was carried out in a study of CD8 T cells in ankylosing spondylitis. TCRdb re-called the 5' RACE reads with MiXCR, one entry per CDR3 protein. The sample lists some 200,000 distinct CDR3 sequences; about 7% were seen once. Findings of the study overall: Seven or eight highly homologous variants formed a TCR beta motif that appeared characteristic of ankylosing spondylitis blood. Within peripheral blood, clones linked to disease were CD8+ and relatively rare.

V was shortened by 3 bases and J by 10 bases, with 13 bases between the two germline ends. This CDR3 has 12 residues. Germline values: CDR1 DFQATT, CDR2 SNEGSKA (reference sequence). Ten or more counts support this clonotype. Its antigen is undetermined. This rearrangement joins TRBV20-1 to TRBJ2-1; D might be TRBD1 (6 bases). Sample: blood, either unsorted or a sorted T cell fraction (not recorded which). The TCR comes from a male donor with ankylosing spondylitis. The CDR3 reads CSASPAGDEQFF. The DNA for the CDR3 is TGCAGTGCTAGCCCCGCAGGGGACGAGCAGTTCTTC.